These 20 T cell receptor beta chains share one sample of origin, sequenced in a study of T-cell reconstitution after alpha-beta-depleted transplantation in children. It was with unique molecular identifiers that the TCRbeta library was prepared. Using its own MiXCR run on the PCR reads, TCRdb lists one record per CDR3 protein. The data contain around 800,000 distinct CDR3 sequences, 16% of them seen just once; the ten biggest clones take up around 5%. Sequenced here: PBMCs, mostly from graft donor cells, sampled 360 days after TCRalphabeta/CD19-depleted stem cell transplant. The receptors here all came from a male patient under 18 who had a stem cell transplant for acute lymphoblastic leukemia, so the T cells may come from the graft donor.

This clonotype has ten or more counts. The junction and the germline gene differ at one end; a read error may be behind it. The rearrangement joins TRBV5-1 to TRBJ2-2; no reliable D call. Germline lookup yields CDR1 SGHRS and CDR2 YFSETQ. The CDR3 length is 13 residues. For the CDR3, the DNA is TGTGCCAGCAGCTTGGGAAACACCGGGGAGCTGTTTTTT. This translates into CASSLGNTGELFF.

CDR3 DNA: TGCGCCAGCAGCCAAACTGGGGGGACGGTTCTCTCCTCTGGAAACACCATATATTTT. This codes for CASSQTGGTVLSSGNTIYF. V is TRBV4-1 and J is TRBJ1-3, with a possible D match to TRBD1 (5 bases). CDR1 MGHRA and CDR2 YSYEKL come from the germline V gene. The CDR3 is made up of 19 amino acids. V was clipped by 2 bases and J by 0 bases, with 20 bases between them.

This clonotype has only a few counts. The chain couples TRBV29-1 to TRBJ1-2; a possible D gene is TRBD1 (6 bases). The CDR3 is made up of 11 amino acids. Trimming removed 4 bases from V and 7 bases from J, with 10 bases in between. Germline V gene data show CDR1 as SQVTM and CDR2 as ANQGSEA. CDR3 coding DNA: TGCAGCGTTGCGGGGGGGCTTGGCTACACCTTC. Amino acids: CSVAGGLGYTF.

This clonotype was found many times. The V gene is TRBV6-2 or TRBV6-3, the J gene TRBJ2-2; TRBD2 matches 9 bases. This CDR3 comprises 16 residues. V lost 6 bases to trimming and J lost 5 bases; unmatched junction nucleotides: 10. CDR1 MNHEY and CDR2 SVGEGT come from the germline V gene. The CDR3 DNA follows: TGTGCCAGCAGCAGAAATAGCGGGAGCGGTACCGGGGAGCTGTTTTTT. Its translation is CASSRNSGSGTGELFF.

A few counts support this clonotype. The chain is built from TRBV29-1 and TRBJ2-3; a weak D match, TRBD1 (6 bases). CDR3 length equals 10 residues. Trimming took 7 bases from V and 11 from J, leaving 13 bases between them. Germline assignment: CDR1 SQVTM and CDR2 ANQGSEA. The CDR3 coding sequence is TGCAGCGGATTCCGGGACAAGCAGTATTTT. Amino acids: CSGFRDKQYF.

This clonotype was observed at least ten times. The chain has TRBV10-3 and TRBJ2-1; 11 bases are shared with TRBD2. The V gene's germline CDR1 is ENHRY and CDR2 SYGVKD. This CDR3 region has 16 residues. The trim removed 3 bases at V and 3 bases at J, leaving 4 bases unmatched. CDR3 nucleotides: TGTGCCATCAGTGAATCGACTAGCGGGAACTACAATGAGCAGTTCTTC. Amino acid sequence: CAISESTSGNYNEQFF.

This clonotype has just a few counts. The chain is built from TRBV2 and TRBJ2-1; 8 nucleotides line up with TRBD2. The CDR3 runs 17 residues. V gave up 6 bases and J gave up 5 bases; unmatched junction bases: 15. CDR1 and CDR2 (germline): SNHLY, FYNNEI. This CDR3 reads CASSPFLAGGHHNEQFF. CDR3 sequence (DNA): TGTGCCAGCAGCCCATTTCTCGCGGGAGGCCACCACAATGAGCAGTTCTTC. Full variable domain (remainder filled in from reference TRBV2 and TRBJ2-1): EPEVTQTPSHQVTQMGQEVILRCVPISNHLYFYWYRQILGQKVEFLVSFYNNEISEKSEIFDDQFSVERPDGSNFTLKIRSTKLEDSAMYFCASSPFLAGGHHNEQFFGPGTRLTVL.

This sequence joins TRBV25-1 and TRBJ1-6; D remains unclear. Germline V gene sequence: CDR1 MGHDK, CDR2 SYGVNS. The CDR3 sequence is 17 residues long. The V gene lost 1 base and the J gene lost 3 bases, with 13 bases spanning the gap. The CDR3 spells CASSEWRAGIYNSPLHF. CDR3 DNA sequence: TGTGCCAGCAGTGAATGGAGAGCAGGCATCTATAATTCACCCCTCCACTTT.

This clonotype was found a few times. The genes are TRBV5-5 and TRBJ2-5; no reliable D call. V was pared by 2 bases and J by 3 bases, with 11 bases between. The germline V gene encodes CDR1 SGHKS and CDR2 YYEKEE (reference sequence). This CDR3 contains 14 residues. CDR3 region: CASSLEAYEETQYF. The CDR3 region has the DNA TGTGCCAGCAGCTTAGAAGCGTATGAAGAGACCCAGTACTTC. Together with reference TRBV5-5 and TRBJ2-5, the CDR3 gives the full variable domain: DAGVTQSPTHLIKTRGQQVTLRCSPISGHKSVSWYQQVLGQGPQFIFQYYEKEERGRGNFPDRFSARQFPNYSSELNVNALLLGDSALYLCASSLEAYEETQYFGPGTRLLVL.

The chain employs TRBV20-1 and TRBJ1-2; D gene ambiguous. With 2 bases removed from V and 0 bases from J, the gap between germline ends came to 13 bases. The CDR3 length is 15 residues. Germline-derived CDR1 and CDR2 are DFQATT and SNEGSKA (reference sequence). CDR3 amino acids: CSARWRAGTNYGYTF. The CDR3 region has the DNA TGCAGTGCTAGATGGAGGGCCGGAACTAACTATGGCTACACCTTC.

The genes are TRBV5-1 and TRBJ2-1; 9 nucleotides match TRBD2. CDR3 size: 17 residues. From germline, CDR1 is SGHRS and CDR2 YFSETQ. V shed 2 bases, J shed 0 bases, and the junction held 6 bases outside the gene matches. The CDR3 is CASSLHLAGSSYNEQFF. DNA of the CDR3: TGCGCCAGCAGCTTACACCTAGCGGGAAGCTCCTACAATGAGCAGTTCTTC.

This clonotype was seen only a few times. This chain links TRBV20-1 with TRBJ1-1; D possibly corresponds to TRBD1 (5 bases). V dropped 1 base and J dropped 2 bases, with 14 bases sitting between them. In germline, CDR1 is DFQATT, CDR2 SNEGSKA (reference sequence). The CDR3 runs 15 residues. This CDR3 reads CSARALKGANTEAFF. The CDR3 DNA is TGCAGTGCTAGAGCCCTCAAAGGGGCCAACACTGAAGCTTTCTTT.

The genes are TRBV10-3 and TRBJ2-1; 9 bases match TRBD2. This CDR3 contains 15 residues. Trimming at V came to 5 bases and at J to 5 bases, leaving 7 bases not matched to a gene. CDR1 is ENHRY, CDR2 SYGVKD, per germline. The CDR3 DNA reads TGTGCCATCAGTCAGACTAGCGGCTACAACAATGAGCAGTTCTTC. It yields the protein CAISQTSGYNNEQFF.

V usage is TRBV6-1 and J usage is TRBJ2-5; 8 bases are a match to TRBD2. From germline, CDR1 is MNHNS and CDR2 SASEGT. The trim removed 6 bases at V and 4 bases at J, leaving 16 bases unmatched. The CDR3 has 17 amino acids. The CDR3 sequence is CASSLNRASGRTETQYF. The CDR3 DNA reads as TGTGCCAGCAGCCTAAACCGCGCCAGCGGGAGAACAGAGACCCAGTACTTC.

There are a few counts of this clonotype. The chain is built from TRBV20-1 and TRBJ1-1, with no clear D. Between the trimmed V and J ends, which lost 3 bases and 4 bases, there was a span of 12 bases. This CDR3 has 13 amino acids. Germline CDR1 DFQATT, CDR2 SNEGSKA (reference sequence). CDR3 DNA sequence: TGCAGTGCTAGTCAACATCGGCGCACTGAAGCTTTCTTT. Amino acids: CSASQHRRTEAFF.

This chain joins TRBV20-1 and TRBJ1-5; D perhaps matches TRBD1 (5 bases). The V gene's germline CDR1 is DFQATT and CDR2 SNEGSKA (reference sequence). V was trimmed by 2 bases and J by 0 bases, leaving 14 bases between them. The CDR3 is 16 amino acids. The CDR3 DNA sequence: TGCAGTGCTAGATCCGGGACGTCGTATAGCAATCAGCCCCAGCATTTT. Protein sequence: CSARSGTSYSNQPQHF.

V is TRBV11-2 and J is TRBJ2-1, with 8 bases aligning to TRBD2. The CDR3 has 17 residues. Looked up from germline, CDR1 is SGHAT and CDR2 is FQNNGV. After removal of 5 bases from V and 7 bases from J, the junction contained 16 bases not matched to a gene. The chain's CDR3 is CASSHPWGGRSRNEQFF. For the CDR3, the DNA is TGTGCCAGCAGCCACCCCTGGGGCGGGAGGAGTCGAAATGAGCAGTTCTTC.

This clonotype showed up just a few times. V is TRBV30 and J is TRBJ2-2, with D unresolved. CDR3 size: 14 residues. V dropped 4 bases and J dropped 2 bases, with 11 bases sitting between them. Germline values: CDR1 GTSNPN, CDR2 SVGIG (reference sequence). This CDR3 is CAWKLFSNTGELFF. CDR3 nucleotides: TGTGCCTGGAAGTTATTCAGTAACACCGGGGAGCTGTTTTTT.

The chain is built from TRBV10-2 and TRBJ2-1; 10 bases are shared with TRBD1. Germline CDR1 WSHSY, CDR2 SAAADI. CDR3 length: 11 amino acids. The CDR3 bases are TGCGGGGCGGGACAGGGGTATGAGCAGTTCTTC. Translated: CGAGQGYEQFF.

Here the CDR3 DNA reads TGTGCCAGCAGCCGTCCGGGACCCCTCTACGAGCAGTACTTC. This translates into CASSRPGPLYEQYF. The chain has TRBV14 and TRBJ2-7; tentatively, D is TRBD1 or TRBD2 (5 bases each). The ends were cut back, 4 bases at V and 3 bases at J, with 13 bases in the middle. Per the germline V gene, CDR1 is SGHDN and CDR2 is FVKESK. The CDR3 runs to 14 residues.